This record covers a single TCR beta chain. The sample belongs to a study of blood T cell repertoires in COVID-19. Overall study: Collection of acute and convalescent COVID-19 samples took place in the United States, Italy and Spain.

In the original analysis: The authors estimated nucleated cell counts from reference gene primer amplification. Assay: immunoSEQ multiplex PCR; the TCRdb copy retains only in-frame clones and omits some. The V and J calls and clone size are taken from that table; D and trimming were inferred from the DNA. The table shows 65,000 to 75,000 clones, with approximately 80% occurring only once. Germline trimming cut 6 bases from V and 3 bases from J; bases unmatched to any gene: 15. This CDR3 has 17 amino acids. CDR1 and CDR2 (germline): MNHEY, SMNVEV (reference sequence). The sequenced material came from peripheral blood. The sequence was collected from a man older than 75 with acute or convalescent COVID-19. The gene calls are TRBV27 and TRBJ2-3; 7 nucleotides agree with TRBD2. In DNA, the CDR3 is TGTGCCAGCAGGCCCTTATACAAAACGGGGGGAACAGATACGCAGTATTTT. This translates into CASRPLYKTGGTDTQYF.